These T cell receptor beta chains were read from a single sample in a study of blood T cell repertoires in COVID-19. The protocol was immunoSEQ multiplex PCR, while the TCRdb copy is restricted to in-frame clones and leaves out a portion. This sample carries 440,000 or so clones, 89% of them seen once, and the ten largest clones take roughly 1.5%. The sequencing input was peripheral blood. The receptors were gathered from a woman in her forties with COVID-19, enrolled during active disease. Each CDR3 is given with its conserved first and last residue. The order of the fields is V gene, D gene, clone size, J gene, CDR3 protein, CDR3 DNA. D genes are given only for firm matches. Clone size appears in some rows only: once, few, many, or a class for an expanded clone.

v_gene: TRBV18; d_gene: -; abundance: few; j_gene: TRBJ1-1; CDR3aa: CASRTVSTEAFF; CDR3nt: TGTGCCAGCCGGACAGTTAGCACTGAAGCTTTCTTT
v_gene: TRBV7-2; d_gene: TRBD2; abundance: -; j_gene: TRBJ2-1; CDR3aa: CASSLATPGTRGEQFF; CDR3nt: TGTGCCAGCAGTCTGGCGACCCCCGGGACTAGGGGTGAGCAGTTCTTC
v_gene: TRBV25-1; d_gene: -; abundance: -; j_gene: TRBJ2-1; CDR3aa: CASSEYIIGSEQFF; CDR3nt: TGTGCCAGCAGTGAATATATAATTGGGAGTGAGCAGTTCTTC
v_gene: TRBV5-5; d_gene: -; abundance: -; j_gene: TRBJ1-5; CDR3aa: CASSLVNGGRPQHF; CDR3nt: TGTGCCAGCAGCTTGGTGAACGGCGGTCGGCCCCAGCATTTT
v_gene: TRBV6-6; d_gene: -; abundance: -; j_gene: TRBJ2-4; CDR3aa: CASSRRENIQYF; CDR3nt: TGTGCCAGCAGTCGACGAGAGAACATTCAGTACTTC
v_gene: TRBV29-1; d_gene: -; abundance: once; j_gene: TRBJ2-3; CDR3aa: CSVEEVPGTQYF; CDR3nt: TGCAGCGTTGAAGAAGTTCCAGGCACGCAGTATTTT
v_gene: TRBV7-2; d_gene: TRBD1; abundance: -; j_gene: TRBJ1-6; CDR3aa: CASSTQGAASPLHF; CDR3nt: TGTGCCAGCAGCACACAGGGGGCTGCCTCACCCCTCCACTTT
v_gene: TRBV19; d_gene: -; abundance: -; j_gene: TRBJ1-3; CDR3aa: CASSALRGNTIYF; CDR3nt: TGTGCCAGTAGTGCGCTTCGGGGGAACACCATATATTTT
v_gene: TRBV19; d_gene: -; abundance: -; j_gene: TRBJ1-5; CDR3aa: CASIFRGSNQPQHF; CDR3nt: TGTGCCAGTATCTTTCGGGGAAGCAATCAGCCCCAGCATTTT
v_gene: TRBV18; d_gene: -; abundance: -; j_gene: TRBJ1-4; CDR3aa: CASSPLQGFEKLFF; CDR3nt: TGTGCCAGCTCACCACTACAGGGCTTTGAAAAACTGTTTTTT
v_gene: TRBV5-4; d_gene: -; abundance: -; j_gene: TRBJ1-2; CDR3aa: CASSLESSYGYTF; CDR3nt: TGTGCCAGCAGCTTGGAAAGCTCCTATGGCTACACCTTC
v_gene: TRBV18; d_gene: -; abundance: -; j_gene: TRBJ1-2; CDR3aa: CASSPPKGGNYGYTF; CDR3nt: TGTGCCAGCTCACCACCGAAAGGGGGTAACTATGGCTACACCTTC
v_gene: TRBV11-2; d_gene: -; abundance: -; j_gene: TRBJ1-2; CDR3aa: CASRPIRESGGYTF; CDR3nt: TGTGCCAGCCGCCCAATCAGGGAATCTGGCGGCTACACCTTC
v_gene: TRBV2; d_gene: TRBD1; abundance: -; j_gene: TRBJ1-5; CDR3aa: CASRGQGSQPQHF; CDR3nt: TGTGCCAGCAGAGGACAGGGGTCTCAGCCCCAGCATTTT
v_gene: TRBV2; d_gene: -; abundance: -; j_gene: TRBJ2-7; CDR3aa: CASSSDAVEWRGYEQYF; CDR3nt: TGTGCCAGCAGTAGTGACGCGGTCGAGTGGCGCGGATACGAGCAGTACTTC
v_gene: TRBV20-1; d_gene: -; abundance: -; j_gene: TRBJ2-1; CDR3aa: CSASRRGSSYNEQFF; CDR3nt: TGCAGTGCTAGTCGGCGGGGTAGCTCCTACAATGAGCAGTTCTTC
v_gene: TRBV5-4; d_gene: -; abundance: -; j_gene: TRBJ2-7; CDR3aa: CASSPQQVEGHEQYF; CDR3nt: TGTGCCAGCAGCCCCCAGCAGGTCGAAGGCCACGAGCAGTACTTC
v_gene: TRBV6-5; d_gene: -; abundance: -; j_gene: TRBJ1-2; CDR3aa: CASRLTGSVSYGYTF; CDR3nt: TGTGCCAGCAGGCTCACCGGGTCTGTTAGCTATGGCTACACCTTC
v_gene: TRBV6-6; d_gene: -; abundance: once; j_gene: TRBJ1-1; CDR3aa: CASRSILNTEAFF; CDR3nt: TGTGCCAGCAGAAGCATTTTAAACACTGAAGCTTTCTTT
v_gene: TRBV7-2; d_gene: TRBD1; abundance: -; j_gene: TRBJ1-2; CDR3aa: CASSFQGASYGYTF; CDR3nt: TGTGCCAGCAGCTTTCAGGGGGCCAGCTATGGCTACACCTTC
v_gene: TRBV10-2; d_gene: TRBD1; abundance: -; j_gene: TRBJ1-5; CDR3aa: CASSELQGVGQPQHF; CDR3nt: TGCGCCAGCAGTGAGTTGCAGGGGGTTGGACAGCCCCAGCATTTT
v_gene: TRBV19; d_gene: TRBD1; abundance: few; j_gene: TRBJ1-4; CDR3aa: CATGWEGRGRFDEKLFF; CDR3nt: TGTGCCACCGGGTGGGAAGGCAGGGGGCGGTTTGATGAAAAACTGTTTTTT
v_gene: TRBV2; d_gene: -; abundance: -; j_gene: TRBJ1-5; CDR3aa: CASSDTTHSNQPQHF; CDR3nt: TGTGCCAGCAGCGACACCACCCATAGCAATCAGCCCCAGCATTTT
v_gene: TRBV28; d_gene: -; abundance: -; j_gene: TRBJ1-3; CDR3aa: CASSLPVGPGNTIYF; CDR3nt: TGTGCCAGCAGTTTACCCGTGGGCCCTGGAAACACCATATATTTT
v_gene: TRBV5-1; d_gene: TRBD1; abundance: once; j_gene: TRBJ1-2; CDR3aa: CASSGTGGGYTF; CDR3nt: TGCGCCAGCAGCGGTACAGGGGGCGGCTACACCTTC
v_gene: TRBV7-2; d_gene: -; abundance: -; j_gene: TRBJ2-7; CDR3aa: CASSSQGPLGNEQYF; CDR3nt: TGTGCCAGCAGCTCTCAGGGGCCACTCGGAAACGAGCAGTACTTC
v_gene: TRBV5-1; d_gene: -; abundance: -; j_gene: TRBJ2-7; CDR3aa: CASSLSGSSYEQYF; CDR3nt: TGCGCCAGCAGCTTGAGTGGGAGCTCCTACGAGCAGTACTTC
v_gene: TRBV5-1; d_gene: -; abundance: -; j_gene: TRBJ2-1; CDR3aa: CASSLWQINEQFF; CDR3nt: TGCGCCAGCAGCTTATGGCAAATCAATGAGCAGTTCTTC
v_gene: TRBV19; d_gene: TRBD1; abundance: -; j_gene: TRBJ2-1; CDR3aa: CASSIGGTGVSEQFF; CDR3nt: TGTGCCAGTAGTATAGGGGGGACAGGGGTCAGTGAGCAGTTCTTC
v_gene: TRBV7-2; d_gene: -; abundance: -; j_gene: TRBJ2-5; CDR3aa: CASSFKHQETQYF; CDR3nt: TGTGCCAGCAGCTTCAAGCACCAAGAGACCCAGTACTTC
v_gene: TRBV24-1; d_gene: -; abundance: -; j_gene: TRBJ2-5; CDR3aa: CATSDPTGSGETQYF; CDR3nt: TGTGCCACCAGTGATCCTACAGGGTCAGGGGAGACCCAGTACTTC
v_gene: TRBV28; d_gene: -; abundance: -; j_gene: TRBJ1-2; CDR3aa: CASSLPGANYGYTF; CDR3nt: TGTGCCAGCAGTTTACCGGGAGCTAACTATGGCTACACCTTC
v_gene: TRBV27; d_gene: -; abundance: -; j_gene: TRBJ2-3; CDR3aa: CASSPFYSPDTQYF; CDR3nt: TGTGCCAGCAGCCCCTTTTATAGTCCAGATACGCAGTATTTT
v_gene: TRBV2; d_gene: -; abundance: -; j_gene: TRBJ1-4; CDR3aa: CASNEIGGVGEKLFF; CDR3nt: TGTGCCAGCAACGAGATTGGAGGGGTCGGGGAAAAACTGTTTTTT
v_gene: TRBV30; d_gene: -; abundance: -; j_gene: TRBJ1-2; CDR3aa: CAWSGLAGPIGYTF; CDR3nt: TGTGCCTGGAGTGGTCTGGCGGGCCCTATTGGCTACACCTTC
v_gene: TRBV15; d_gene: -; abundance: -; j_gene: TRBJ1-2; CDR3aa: CATTIGGYNYGYTF; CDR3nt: TGTGCCACTACGATAGGGGGATATAACTATGGCTACACCTTC
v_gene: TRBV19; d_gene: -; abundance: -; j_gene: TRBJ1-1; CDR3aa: CASSIDRRQNTEAFF; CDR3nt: TGTGCCAGTAGTATAGATCGGAGGCAGAACACTGAAGCTTTCTTT
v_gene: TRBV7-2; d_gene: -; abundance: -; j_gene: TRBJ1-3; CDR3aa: CASRRHAGTSGNTIYF; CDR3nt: TGTGCCAGCAGACGACATGCGGGGACTTCGGGAAACACCATATATTTT
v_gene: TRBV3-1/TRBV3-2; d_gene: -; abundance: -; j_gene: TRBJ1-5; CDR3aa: CASSQGVLRQDNQPQHF; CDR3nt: TGTGCCAGCAGCCAAGGGGTCTTAAGACAGGACAATCAGCCCCAGCATTTT
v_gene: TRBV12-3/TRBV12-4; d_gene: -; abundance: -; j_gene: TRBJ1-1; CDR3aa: CASTLAWGAVSFF; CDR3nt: TGTGCCAGCACCCTCGCGTGGGGCGCCGTGTCTTTCTTT
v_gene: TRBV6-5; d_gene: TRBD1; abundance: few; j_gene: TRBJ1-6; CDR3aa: CASYGTANSPLHF; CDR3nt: TGTGCCAGTTACGGGACAGCAAATTCACCCCTCCACTTT
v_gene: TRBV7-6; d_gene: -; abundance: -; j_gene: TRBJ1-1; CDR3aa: CASSLGPGMNTEAFF; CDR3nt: TGTGCCAGCAGCTTAGGTCCGGGGATGAACACTGAAGCTTTCTTT
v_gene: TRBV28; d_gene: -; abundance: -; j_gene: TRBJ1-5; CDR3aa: CASSFGGADRNQPQHF; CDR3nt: TGTGCCAGCAGTTTCGGGGGGGCAGATCGCAATCAGCCCCAGCATTTT
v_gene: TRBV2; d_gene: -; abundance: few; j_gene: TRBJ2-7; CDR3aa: CARSDSGGYEQYF; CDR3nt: TGTGCCAGATCTGACAGTGGAGGGTACGAGCAGTACTTC
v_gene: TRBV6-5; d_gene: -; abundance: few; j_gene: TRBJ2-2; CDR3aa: CASSYLASDTGELFF; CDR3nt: TGTGCCAGCAGTTACTTAGCATCGGACACCGGGGAGCTGTTTTTT
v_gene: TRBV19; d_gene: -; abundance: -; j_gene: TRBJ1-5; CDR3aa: CASSPAAMNQPQHF; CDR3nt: TGTGCCAGTAGTCCCGCGGCCATGAATCAGCCCCAGCATTTT
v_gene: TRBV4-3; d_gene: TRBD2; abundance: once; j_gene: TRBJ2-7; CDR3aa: CASSQDLAGLAAYEQYF; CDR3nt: TGCGCCAGCAGCCAAGATTTAGCGGGACTAGCTGCCTACGAGCAGTACTTC
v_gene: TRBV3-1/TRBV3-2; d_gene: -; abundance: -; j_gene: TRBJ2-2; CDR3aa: CASSQGVGRRGTGELFF; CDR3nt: TGTGCCAGCAGCCAAGGAGTCGGCAGGAGGGGAACCGGGGAGCTGTTTTTT
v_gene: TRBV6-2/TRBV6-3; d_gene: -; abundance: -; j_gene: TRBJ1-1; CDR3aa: CASSYDRNTEAFF; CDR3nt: TGTGCCAGCAGTTACGACAGGAACACTGAAGCTTTCTTT
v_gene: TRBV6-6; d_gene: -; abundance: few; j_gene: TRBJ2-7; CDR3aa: CASSAGTFSYEQYF; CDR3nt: TGTGCCAGCAGTGCCGGGACATTCTCCTACGAGCAGTACTTC
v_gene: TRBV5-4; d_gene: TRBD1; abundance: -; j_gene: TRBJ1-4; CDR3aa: CASSPGQNNEKLFF; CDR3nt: TGTGCCAGCAGCCCGGGACAGAATAATGAAAAACTGTTTTTT
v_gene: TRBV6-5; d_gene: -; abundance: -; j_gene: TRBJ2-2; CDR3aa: CAIQKNTGELFF; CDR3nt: TGTGCCATTCAGAAGAACACCGGGGAGCTGTTTTTT
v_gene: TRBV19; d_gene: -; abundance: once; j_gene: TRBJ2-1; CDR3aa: CASGSRRNEQFF; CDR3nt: TGTGCCAGTGGTTCTCGGCGGAATGAGCAGTTCTTC